The following is a T cell receptor (beta chain) sequence with its context. This entry comes from a study of CD8 T cells in Susac syndrome. CD8+ and CD4+ blood T cells underwent TCR beta sequencing. V was trimmed by 3 bases and J by 4 bases, leaving 13 bases between them. Germline V gene data show CDR1 as GTSNPN and CDR2 as SVGIG (reference sequence). The CDR3 extends over 14 amino acids. It was with random hexamers that about 0.45 to 1 ug RNA was reverse transcribed. The CDR3 of TCR beta was amplified by immunoSEQ multiplex PCR across 54 Vbeta and 13 Jbeta. One entry per CDR3 protein, called by TCRdb with MiXCR from the immunoSEQ multiplex PCR reads. Of 150,000 to 200,000 distinct CDR3 sequences listed, approximately 90% were seen once; the top ten hold 0.065% to 0.1%.

Sequencing input: CD4+ T cells from PBMCs. This receptor was taken from a human donor in good health. The gene calls are TRBV30 and TRBJ2-1, with D possibly being TRBD2 (7 bases). The CDR3 DNA follows: TGTGCCTGGAGGGGGGGGGCCCCTTACAATGAGCAGTTCTTC. It yields the protein CAWRGGAPYNEQFF.